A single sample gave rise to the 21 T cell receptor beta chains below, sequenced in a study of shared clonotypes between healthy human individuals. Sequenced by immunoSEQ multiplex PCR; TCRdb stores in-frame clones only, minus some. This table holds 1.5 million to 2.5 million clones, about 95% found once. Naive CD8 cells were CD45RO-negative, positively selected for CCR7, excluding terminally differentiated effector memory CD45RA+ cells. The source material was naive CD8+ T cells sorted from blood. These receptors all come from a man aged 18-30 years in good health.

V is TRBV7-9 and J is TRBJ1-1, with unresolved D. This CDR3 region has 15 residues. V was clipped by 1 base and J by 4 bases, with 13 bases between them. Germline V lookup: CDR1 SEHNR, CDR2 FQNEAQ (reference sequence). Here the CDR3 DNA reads TGTGCCAGCAGCTTAGTAGCAGGCGGCGGCACTGAAGCTTTCTTT. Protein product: CASSLVAGGGTEAFF.

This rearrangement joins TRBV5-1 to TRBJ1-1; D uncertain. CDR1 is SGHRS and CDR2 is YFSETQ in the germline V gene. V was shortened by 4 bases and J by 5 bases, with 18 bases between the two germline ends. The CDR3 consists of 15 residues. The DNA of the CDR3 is TGCGCCAGCAGCCTTTACGTCATGGGTGAGACTGAAGCTTTCTTT. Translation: CASSLYVMGETEAFF.

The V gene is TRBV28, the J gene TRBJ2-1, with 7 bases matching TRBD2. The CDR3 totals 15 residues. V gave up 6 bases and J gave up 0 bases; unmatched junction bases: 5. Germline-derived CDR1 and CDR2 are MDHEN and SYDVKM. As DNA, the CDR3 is TGTGCCAGCAGCGGGGACTACCCCTCCTACAATGAGCAGTTCTTC. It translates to CASSGDYPSYNEQFF.

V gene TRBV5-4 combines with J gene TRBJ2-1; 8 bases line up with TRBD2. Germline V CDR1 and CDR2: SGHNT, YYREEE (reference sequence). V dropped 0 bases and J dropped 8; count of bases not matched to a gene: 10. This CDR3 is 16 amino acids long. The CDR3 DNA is TGTGCCAGCAGCTTGGGGGACCGGGAGGGCCTCCATGAGCAGTTCTTC. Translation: CASSLGDREGLHEQFF.

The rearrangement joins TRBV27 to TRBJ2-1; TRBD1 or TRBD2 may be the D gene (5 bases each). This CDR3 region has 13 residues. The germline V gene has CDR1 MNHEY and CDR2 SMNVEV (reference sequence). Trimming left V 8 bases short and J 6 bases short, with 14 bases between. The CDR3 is CASAPVGANEQFF. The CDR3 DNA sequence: TGTGCCAGCGCCCCCGTCGGGGCCAATGAGCAGTTCTTC.

The CDR3 region has the DNA TGCGCCAGCAGCCAAGAATTACACGGCGGCTACGAGCAGTACTTC. Its translation is CASSQELHGGYEQYF. The chain links TRBV4-3 to TRBJ2-7; D call uncertain. CDR3 length equals 15 residues. Germline assignment: CDR1 LGHNA and CDR2 YSLEER. Trimming took 0 bases from V and 3 from J, leaving 12 bases between them.

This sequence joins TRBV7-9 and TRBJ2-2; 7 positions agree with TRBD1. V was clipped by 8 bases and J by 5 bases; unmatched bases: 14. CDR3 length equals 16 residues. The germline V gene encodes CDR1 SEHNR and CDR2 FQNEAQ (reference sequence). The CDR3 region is CASGPEEGGYTGELFF. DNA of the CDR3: TGTGCCAGCGGGCCCGAGGAAGGGGGCTATACCGGGGAGCTGTTTTTT.

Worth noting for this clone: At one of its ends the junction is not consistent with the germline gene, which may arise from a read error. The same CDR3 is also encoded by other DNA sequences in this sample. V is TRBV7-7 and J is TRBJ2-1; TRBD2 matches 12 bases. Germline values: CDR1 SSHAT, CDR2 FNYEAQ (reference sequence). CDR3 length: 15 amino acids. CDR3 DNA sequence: TGTGCTAGCAGCTCCGGGACTAGCGGGTACAATGAGCAGTTCTTC. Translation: CASSSGTSGYNEQFF. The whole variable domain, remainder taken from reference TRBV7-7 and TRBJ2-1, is GAGVSQSPRYKVTKRGQDVTLRCDPISSHATLYWYQQALGQGPEFLTYFNYEAQPDKSGLPSDRFSAERPEGSISTLTIQRTEQRDSAMYRCASSSGTSGYNEQFFGPGTRLTVL.

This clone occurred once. In DNA, the CDR3 is TGTGCCAGCAGTTTACCACAGGGCCGGGCTGAAGCTTTCTTT. Translation: CASSLPQGRAEAFF. This sequence joins TRBV27 and TRBJ1-1, with D perhaps matching TRBD1 (6 bases). The CDR3 loop spans 14 amino acids. V was trimmed by 2 bases and J by 6 bases, leaving 13 bases between them. The germline V gene encodes CDR1 MNHEY and CDR2 SMNVEV (reference sequence).

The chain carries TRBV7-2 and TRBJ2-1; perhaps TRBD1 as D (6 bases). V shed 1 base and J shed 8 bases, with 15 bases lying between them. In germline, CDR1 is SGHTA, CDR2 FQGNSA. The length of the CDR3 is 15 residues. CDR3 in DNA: TGTGCCAGCAGCTTAGGGACAGTAAGCTTCGATGAGCAGTTCTTC. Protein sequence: CASSLGTVSFDEQFF.

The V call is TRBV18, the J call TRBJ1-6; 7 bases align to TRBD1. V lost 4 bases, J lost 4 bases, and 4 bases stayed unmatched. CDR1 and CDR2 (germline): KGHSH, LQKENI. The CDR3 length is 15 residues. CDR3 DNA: TGTGCCAGCTCACTTGGGACAGAATATAATTCACCCCTCCACTTT. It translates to CASSLGTEYNSPLHF.

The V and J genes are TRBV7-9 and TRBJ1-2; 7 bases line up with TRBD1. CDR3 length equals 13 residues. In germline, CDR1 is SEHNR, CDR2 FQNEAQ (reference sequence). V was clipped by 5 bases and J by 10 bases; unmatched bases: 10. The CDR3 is CASSQQGLNVYTF. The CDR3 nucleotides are TGTGCCAGCAGCCAACAGGGGTTGAACGTCTACACCTTC.

DNA for the CDR3: TGTGCCAGCAGCGTAGGGGGGGCTAGGTATCGGCAAGAGACCCAGTACTTC. It is translated as CASSVGGARYRQETQYF. The J gene is TRBJ2-5, the V gene TRBV9; perhaps D is TRBD1 or TRBD2 (6 bases each). This CDR3 region has 17 residues. CDR1 and CDR2 from the germline V gene are SGDLS and YYNGEE. V gave up 0 bases and J gave up 2 bases, with 17 bases separating them.

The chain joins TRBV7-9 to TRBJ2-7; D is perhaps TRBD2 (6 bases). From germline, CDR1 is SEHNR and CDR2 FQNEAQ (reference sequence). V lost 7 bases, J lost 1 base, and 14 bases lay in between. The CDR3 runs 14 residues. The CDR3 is CASTPGLSSYEQYF. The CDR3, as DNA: TGTGCCAGCACCCCGGGACTTTCATCCTACGAGCAGTACTTC.

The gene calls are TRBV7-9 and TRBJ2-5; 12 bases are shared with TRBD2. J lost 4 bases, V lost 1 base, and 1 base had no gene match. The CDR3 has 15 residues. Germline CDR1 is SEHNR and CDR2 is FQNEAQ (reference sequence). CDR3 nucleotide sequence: TGTGCCAGCAGCTTAGTGACTAGCGGGAGAGAGACCCAGTACTTC. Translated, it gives CASSLVTSGRETQYF.

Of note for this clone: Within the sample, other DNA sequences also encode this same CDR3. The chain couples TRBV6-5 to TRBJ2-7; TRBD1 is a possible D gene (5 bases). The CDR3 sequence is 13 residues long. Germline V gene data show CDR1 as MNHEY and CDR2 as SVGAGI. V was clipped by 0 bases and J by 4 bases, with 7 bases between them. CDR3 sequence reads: CASSYSAGYEQYF. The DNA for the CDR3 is TGTGCCAGCAGTTACTCGGCAGGGTACGAGCAGTACTTC.

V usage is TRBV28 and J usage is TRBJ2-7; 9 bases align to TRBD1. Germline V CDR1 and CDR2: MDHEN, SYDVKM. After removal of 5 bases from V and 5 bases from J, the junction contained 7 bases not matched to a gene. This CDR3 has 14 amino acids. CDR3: CASSIGQGWDEQYF. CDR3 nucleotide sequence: TGTGCCAGCAGTATCGGACAGGGGTGGGACGAGCAGTACTTC.

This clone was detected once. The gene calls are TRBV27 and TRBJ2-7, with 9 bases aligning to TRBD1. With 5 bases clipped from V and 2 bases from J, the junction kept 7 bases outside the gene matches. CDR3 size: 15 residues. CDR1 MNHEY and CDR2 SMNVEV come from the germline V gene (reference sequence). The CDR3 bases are TGTGCCAGCAGTCTCGGGACAGGGTTAACCTACGAGCAGTACTTC. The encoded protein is CASSLGTGLTYEQYF.

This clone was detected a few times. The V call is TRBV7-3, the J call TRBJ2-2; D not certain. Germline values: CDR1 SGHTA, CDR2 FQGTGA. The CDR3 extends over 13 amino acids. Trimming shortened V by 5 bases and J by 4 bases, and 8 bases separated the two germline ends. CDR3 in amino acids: CASSDRSTGELFF. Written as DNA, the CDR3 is TGTGCCAGCAGCGACCGCAGCACCGGGGAGCTGTTTTTT.

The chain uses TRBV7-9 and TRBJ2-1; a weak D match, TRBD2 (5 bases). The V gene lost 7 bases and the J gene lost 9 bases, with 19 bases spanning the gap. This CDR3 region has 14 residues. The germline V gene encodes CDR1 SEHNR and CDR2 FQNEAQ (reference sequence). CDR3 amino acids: CASTLDVGDGEQFF. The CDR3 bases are TGTGCCAGCACCCTAGACGTGGGAGATGGTGAGCAGTTCTTC. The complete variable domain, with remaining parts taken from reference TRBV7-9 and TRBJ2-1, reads DTGVSQNPRHKITKRGQNVTFRCDPISEHNRLYWYRQTLGQGPEFLTYFQNEAQLEKSRLLSDRFSAERPKGSFSTLEIQRTEQGDSAMYLCASTLDVGDGEQFFGPGTRLTVL.

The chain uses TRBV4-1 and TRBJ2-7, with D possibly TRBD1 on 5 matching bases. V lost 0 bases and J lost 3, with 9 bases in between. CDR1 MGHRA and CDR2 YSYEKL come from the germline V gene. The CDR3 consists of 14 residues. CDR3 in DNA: TGCGCCAGCAGCCAAGAACAGGAAATCTACGAGCAGTACTTC. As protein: CASSQEQEIYEQYF.